These 19 T cell receptor beta chains were sequenced from one sample in a study of cytomegalovirus exposure and HLA in healthy donors. The PCR had 60 Vbeta and 13 Jbeta primers. The repertoire was sequenced with immunoSEQ multiplex PCR; TCRdb's copy has only in-frame clones and lacks some. The sample includes 210,000 or so clones, 70% to 90% of them seen just once. The sample was PBMCs. These TCRs come from a girl aged 2 to 10 in good health and CMV-seronegative.

V and J are TRBV6-5 and TRBJ1-5; D gene uncertain. The CDR3 has 14 amino acids. Trimming removed 5 bases at V and 0 bases at J, with 8 bases between. Germline loops: CDR1 MNHEY, CDR2 SVGAGI. The CDR3 DNA reads as TGTGCCAGCAGTGAGCTACTTAGCAATCAGCCCCAGCATTTT. Its protein is CASSELLSNQPQHF.

V is TRBV18 and J is TRBJ1-1; D call uncertain. CDR3 size: 13 residues. CDR1 is KGHSH and CDR2 is LQKENI in the germline V gene. Between the trimmed V and J ends, which lost 3 bases and 3 bases, there was a span of 8 bases. CDR3 DNA: TGTGCCAGCTCACCGACACCCTACACTGAAGCTTTCTTT. Translating it yields CASSPTPYTEAFF.

The chain couples TRBV27 to TRBJ1-4, with D possibly matching TRBD1 (5 bases). Germline V gene lookup returns CDR1 MNHEY and CDR2 SMNVEV (reference sequence). Trimming pared 2 bases from V and 4 bases from J, leaving 14 bases between. The CDR3 extends over 16 amino acids. Here the CDR3 reads CASSLSPGRVNEKLFF. In DNA, the CDR3 is TGTGCCAGCAGTTTAAGTCCAGGGAGGGTTAATGAAAAACTGTTTTTT.

The chain has TRBV6-5 and TRBJ1-4, with D possibly TRBD1 on 5 matching bases. Germline-derived CDR1 and CDR2 are MNHEY and SVGAGI. The CDR3 spans 14 residues. The ends were cut back, 4 bases at V and 10 bases at J, with 16 bases in the middle. This chain's CDR3 is CASSSDSQHRKLFF. CDR3 sequence (DNA): TGTGCCAGCAGTTCCGACAGCCAGCATCGAAAACTGTTTTTT.

V gene TRBV19 combines with J gene TRBJ1-4; D not resolved. Trimming shortened V by 3 bases and J by 7 bases, and 12 bases separated the two germline ends. The CDR3 extends over 14 amino acids. Germline loops: CDR1 LNHDA, CDR2 SQIVND (reference sequence). CDR3 coding DNA: TGTGCCAGTAGTATTGGGCAGCTCGGTGAAAAACTGTTTTTT. Its protein product is CASSIGQLGEKLFF.

The chain combines TRBV27 with TRBJ1-3; maybe TRBD1 (6 bases). CDR3 size: 14 residues. Germline CDR1 reads MNHEY; CDR2 reads SMNVEV (reference sequence). V dropped 6 bases and J dropped 0 bases, with 9 bases sitting between them. The CDR3 loop is CASRGGFSGNTIYF. The CDR3 region has the DNA TGTGCCAGCAGAGGGGGATTCTCTGGAAACACCATATATTTT.

V is TRBV30 and J is TRBJ2-3, with 13 bases that match TRBD2. CDR3 length: 19 residues. The germline gives CDR1 GTSNPN, CDR2 SVGIG (reference sequence). With 4 bases clipped from V and 0 bases from J, the junction kept 13 bases outside the gene matches. CDR3 region: CAWIPGLAGFEASTDTQYF. The CDR3 coding sequence is TGTGCCTGGATCCCGGGACTAGCGGGGTTCGAAGCTAGCACAGATACGCAGTATTTT.

This clone has just a few counts. The chain couples TRBV6-6 to TRBJ2-5; the match to TRBD1 covers 8 bases. V lost 2 bases to trimming and J lost 1 base; unmatched junction nucleotides: 3. The CDR3 has 15 amino acids. Germline CDR1 MNHNY, CDR2 SVGAGI (reference sequence). The CDR3 region has the DNA TGTGCCAGCAGTTACCCAGGGACAGGCCAAGAGACCCAGTACTTC. As protein: CASSYPGTGQETQYF.

The CDR3 loop reads CASSSQGASNQPQHF. For the CDR3, the DNA is TGTGCCAGCAGCTCACAGGGGGCGAGCAATCAGCCCCAGCATTTT. This chain joins TRBV5-4 and TRBJ1-5; TRBD1 agrees at 9 bases. The V segment lost 3 bases and the J segment 1 base; nucleotides outside the gene matches: 2. The CDR3 is 15 amino acids. Germline CDR1 SGHNT, CDR2 YYREEE (reference sequence).

The rearrangement links TRBV6-1 to TRBJ2-6, with D perhaps matching TRBD2 (5 bases). The CDR3 has 18 amino acids. V gave up 1 base and J gave up 0 bases, with 13 bases separating them. Germline loops: CDR1 MNHNS, CDR2 SASEGT. CDR3 DNA sequence: TGTGCCAGCAGTGAAGACGCGGGCGCCAGCTCTGGGGCCAACGTCCTGACTTTC. Amino acid sequence: CASSEDAGASSGANVLTF.

V usage is TRBV11-2 and J usage is TRBJ2-7; 8 nucleotides match TRBD2. The V and J ends lost 3 bases and 4 bases, in that order; junction bases with no gene match: 5. The V gene's germline CDR1 is SGHAT and CDR2 FQNNGV. CDR3 length: 14 residues. CDR3 residues: CASSFGLARYEQYF. The CDR3 DNA sequence: TGTGCCAGCAGCTTCGGACTAGCACGTTACGAGCAGTACTTC.

This clone appeared once. This rearrangement joins TRBV11-1 to TRBJ1-2; D unclear. Trimming removed 6 bases at V and 8 bases at J, with 13 bases between. Per the germline V gene, CDR1 is SGHAT and CDR2 is FQDESV (reference sequence). This CDR3 spans 12 amino acids. The CDR3: CASSLGVEGYTF. The DNA for the CDR3 is TGTGCCAGCAGTCTTGGAGTAGAGGGCTACACCTTC.

The gene calls are TRBV7-9 and TRBJ2-1, with 14 bases aligning to TRBD2. CDR1 is SEHNR and CDR2 is FQNEAQ in the germline V gene (reference sequence). This CDR3 is 18 amino acids long. The V gene end was trimmed by 1 base and the J gene end by 0 bases; junction bases not matched to a gene: 2. This chain's CDR3 is CASSLGLAGGLSYNEQFF. Written as DNA, the CDR3 is TGTGCCAGCAGCTTAGGACTAGCGGGGGGGCTCTCCTACAATGAGCAGTTCTTC. The full variable domain, with the rest looked up from reference TRBV7-9 and TRBJ2-1, is DTGVSQNPRHKITKRGQNVTFRCDPISEHNRLYWYRQTLGQGPEFLTYFQNEAQLEKSRLLSDRFSAERPKGSFSTLEIQRTEQGDSAMYLCASSLGLAGGLSYNEQFFGPGTRLTVL.

The V call is TRBV19, the J call TRBJ2-7; the match to TRBD1 covers 7 bases. The germline gives CDR1 LNHDA, CDR2 SQIVND (reference sequence). The CDR3 contains 14 residues. The junction had 10 bases not matched to a gene; V was cut back by 5 bases and J by 6 bases. The CDR3: CASSADRAGREQYF. The DNA of the CDR3 is TGTGCCAGTAGTGCTGACAGGGCGGGTCGCGAGCAGTACTTC.

This chain joins TRBV2 and TRBJ2-7; no clear D. The CDR3 contains 12 residues. The germline V gene encodes CDR1 SNHLY and CDR2 FYNNEI. V was clipped by 8 bases and J by 4 bases, with 12 bases between them. The CDR3 nucleotides read TGTGCCAGCGGATTGACTGGTTACGAGCAGTACTTC. Protein sequence: CASGLTGYEQYF.

CDR3 DNA: TGTGCCAGCAGCCCGACCCGGCAGCGGGGGGGCGTTGCAGATACGCAGTATTTT. Translating gives CASSPTRQRGGVADTQYF. V and J are TRBV11-2 and TRBJ2-3; TRBD2 matches 10 bases. V shed 5 bases, J shed 4 bases, and the junction held 15 bases outside the gene matches. The germline V gene encodes CDR1 SGHAT and CDR2 FQNNGV. This CDR3 has 18 amino acids. Complete variable domain (other parts from reference TRBV11-2 and TRBJ2-3): EAGVAQSPRYKIIEKRQSVAFWCNPISGHATLYWYQQILGQGPKLLIQFQNNGVVDDSQLPKDRFSAERLKGVDSTLKIQPAKLEDSAVYLCASSPTRQRGGVADTQYFGPGTRLTVL.

V gene TRBV10-3 combines with J gene TRBJ1-2; 9 bases are a match to TRBD1. Germline V gives CDR1 ENHRY, CDR2 SYGVKD. The CDR3 loop spans 14 amino acids. Unmatched junction bases numbered 2, after V lost 2 bases and J lost 4 bases. The CDR3 DNA is TGTGCCATCAGTGAGGGACAGGGGCGCTATGGCTACACCTTC. Translated, it gives CAISEGQGRYGYTF.

The chain joins TRBV6-4 to TRBJ2-3; 7 bases line up with TRBD2. Germline V CDR1 and CDR2: MRHNA, SNTAGT. The CDR3 is 17 amino acids. V lost 3 bases and J lost 2; bases outside the gene matches: 11. The CDR3 region is CASSETGLSGDTDTQYF. CDR3 nucleotide sequence: TGTGCCAGCAGTGAAACGGGCCTCAGCGGGGACACAGATACGCAGTATTTT.

For this clone: The same CDR3 arises from other DNA sequences in this sample as well. The CDR3 loop reads CASSLAGTGGLTEAFF. CDR3 sequence (DNA): TGTGCCAGCAGCTTAGCGGGGACAGGGGGCCTCACTGAAGCTTTCTTT. The rearrangement joins TRBV7-9 to TRBJ1-1, with 12 bases matching TRBD1. CDR1 SEHNR and CDR2 FQNEAQ come from the germline V gene (reference sequence). Unmatched junction bases numbered 3, after V lost 0 bases and J lost 4 bases. The CDR3 runs 16 residues.